The source of this TCR beta chain is a study of T cell responses to AZD1222 COVID-19 vaccine. Findings and caveats of the study: Variant regions that are unmutated are reportedly the target of nearly half of spike-specific TCRs.

Measured with immunoSEQ multiplex PCR; TCRdb has only the in-frame clones, and not every one. The data show 130,000 or so clones, approximately 95% seen once. This clone was seen once. Its antigen is unknown. The CDR3 spans 15 residues. Looked up from germline, CDR1 is SGHDT and CDR2 is YYEEEE. The V gene lost 3 bases and the J gene lost 1 base, with 11 bases spanning the gap. The chain has TRBV5-6 and TRBJ1-3, with unresolved D. The sequence derives from an adult in good health. The sample was peripheral blood, taken on day 0 of MenACWY control vaccination. The CDR3 sequence is CASSSKDFSGNTIYF. The CDR3 DNA is TGTGCCAGCAGCTCGAAAGACTTTTCTGGAAACACCATATATTTT.